The sequence of this T cell receptor (beta chain) was determined in a study of T cells in Graves' hyperthyroidism and ophthalmopathy. Amplified regions were TCR beta CDR3 sequences from RNA transcripts. The TCR CDR3 first-round RT-PCR relied on the HTBI primer set. MiXCR, run by TCRdb on the multiplex PCR reads, gives a single entry per CDR3 protein. Of about 460,000 distinct CDR3 sequences listed, about 20% are singletons. The germline V and J ends were trimmed by 5 bases and 7 bases, with 18 bases remaining between them. Germline values: CDR1 LNHDA, CDR2 SQIVND (reference sequence). The CDR3 runs to 15 residues.

This TCR derives from a woman between 65 and 79 years old with Graves' ophthalmopathy. The V and J genes are TRBV19 and TRBJ2-1; possible D gene TRBD2, 6 bases. Sequenced material: blood. CDR3 bases: TGTGCCAGTAGTCGAACTAGCCTAAAGGGTAATGAGCAGTTCTTC. It translates to CASSRTSLKGNEQFF.